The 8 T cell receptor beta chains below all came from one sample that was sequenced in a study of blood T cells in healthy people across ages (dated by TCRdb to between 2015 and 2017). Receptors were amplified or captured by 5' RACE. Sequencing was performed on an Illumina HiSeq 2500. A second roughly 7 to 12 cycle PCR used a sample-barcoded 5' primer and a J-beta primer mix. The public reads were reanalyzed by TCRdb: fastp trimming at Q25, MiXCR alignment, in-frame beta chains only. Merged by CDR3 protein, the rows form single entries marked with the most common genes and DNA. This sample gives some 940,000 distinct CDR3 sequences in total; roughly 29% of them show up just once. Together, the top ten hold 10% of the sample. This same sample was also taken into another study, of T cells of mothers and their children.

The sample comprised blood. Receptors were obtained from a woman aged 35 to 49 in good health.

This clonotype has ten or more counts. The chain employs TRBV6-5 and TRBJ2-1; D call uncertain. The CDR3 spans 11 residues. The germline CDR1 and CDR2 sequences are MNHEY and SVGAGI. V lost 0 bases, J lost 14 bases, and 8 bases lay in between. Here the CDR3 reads CASSYSSLEFF. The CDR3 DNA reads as TGTGCCAGCAGTTACTCGAGTCTCGAGTTCTTC.

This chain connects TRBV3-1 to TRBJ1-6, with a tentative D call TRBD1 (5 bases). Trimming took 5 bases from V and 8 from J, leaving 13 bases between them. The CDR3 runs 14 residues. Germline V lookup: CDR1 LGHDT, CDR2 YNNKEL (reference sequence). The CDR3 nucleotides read TGTGCCAGCAGCGCCCGGGACGGGGATTCACCCCTCCACTTT. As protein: CASSARDGDSPLHF.

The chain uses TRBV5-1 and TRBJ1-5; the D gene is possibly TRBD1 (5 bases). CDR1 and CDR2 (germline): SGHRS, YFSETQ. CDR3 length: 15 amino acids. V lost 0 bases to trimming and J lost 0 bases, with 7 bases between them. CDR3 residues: CASSLGDGSNQPQHF. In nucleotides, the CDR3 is TGCGCCAGCAGCTTGGGGGACGGTAGCAATCAGCCCCAGCATTTT.

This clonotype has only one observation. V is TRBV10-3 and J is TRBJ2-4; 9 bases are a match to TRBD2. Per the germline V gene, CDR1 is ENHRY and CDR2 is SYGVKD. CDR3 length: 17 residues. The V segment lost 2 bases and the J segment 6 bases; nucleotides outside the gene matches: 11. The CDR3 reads CAISETLPGLAGNIQYF. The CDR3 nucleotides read TGTGCCATCAGTGAGACTTTACCGGGACTAGCAGGAAACATTCAGTACTTC.

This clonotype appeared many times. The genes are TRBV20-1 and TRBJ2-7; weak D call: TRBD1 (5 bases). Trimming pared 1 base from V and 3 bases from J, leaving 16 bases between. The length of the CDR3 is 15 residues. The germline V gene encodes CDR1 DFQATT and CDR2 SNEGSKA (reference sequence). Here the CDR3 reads CSARVGTGVNYEQYF. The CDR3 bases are TGCAGTGCTAGAGTCGGCACAGGAGTTAACTACGAGCAGTACTTC.

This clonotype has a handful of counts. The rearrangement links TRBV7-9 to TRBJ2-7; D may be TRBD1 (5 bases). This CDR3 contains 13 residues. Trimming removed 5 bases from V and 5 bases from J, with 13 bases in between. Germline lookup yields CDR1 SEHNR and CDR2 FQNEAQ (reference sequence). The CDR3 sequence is CASSMAREHEQYF. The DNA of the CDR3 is TGTGCCAGCAGCATGGCCAGGGAACACGAGCAGTACTTC.

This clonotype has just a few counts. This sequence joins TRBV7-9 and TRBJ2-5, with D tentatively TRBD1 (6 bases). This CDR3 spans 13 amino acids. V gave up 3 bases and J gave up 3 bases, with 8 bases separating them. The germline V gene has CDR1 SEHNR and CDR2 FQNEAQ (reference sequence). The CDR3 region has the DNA TGTGCCAGCAGCTTGGGACATGAAGAGACCCAGTACTTC. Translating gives CASSLGHEETQYF.

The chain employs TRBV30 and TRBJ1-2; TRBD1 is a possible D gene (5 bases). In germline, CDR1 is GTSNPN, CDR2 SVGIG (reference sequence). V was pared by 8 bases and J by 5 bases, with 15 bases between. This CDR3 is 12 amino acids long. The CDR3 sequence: CAATDNGYGYTF. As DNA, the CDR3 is TGTGCCGCGACGGACAACGGTTATGGCTACACCTTC.